This T cell receptor (beta chain) was retrieved from a study of cytomegalovirus exposure and HLA in healthy donors. Study-wide results and limits: Only CMV serostatus was available as immune exposure information. A later analysis reported that several of the most significant clusters appeared to be linked to common viral pathogens, among them Epstein-Barr virus.

Donors were ostensibly healthy at sampling, although undocumented immune exposures were probable. This clone appeared a single time. The antigen is not known. The PCR contained 60 Vbeta and 13 Jbeta primers. Method: immunoSEQ multiplex PCR; TCRdb's copy keeps in-frame clones and lacks some. The repertoire holds about 250,000 clones, under 90% seen once, with less than 0.4% in the top ten. This receptor was obtained from a girl under 10 years old in good health and CMV-seronegative. The sample taken for sequencing was PBMCs.

The CDR3 region has the DNA TGTGCCAGCAGTTTAGGACAGGGCCACAATGAGCAGTTCTTC. As protein: CASSLGQGHNEQFF. The chain is built from TRBV6-5 and TRBJ2-1, with 8 bases fitting TRBD1. The CDR3 extends over 14 amino acids. J lost 5 bases, V lost 4 bases, and 4 bases had no gene match. Germline lookup yields CDR1 MNHEY and CDR2 SVGAGI.